These T cell receptor beta chains were read from a single sample in a study of beta chain features in type 1 diabetes. TCRdb keeps only in-frame clones here, not all; method: immunoSEQ multiplex PCR. The sample includes about 140,000 clones, roughly 9.3% of them seen just once. Source material: central memory CD4+ T cells from blood. These receptors all stem from a woman aged 40 to 49 in good health. Both conserved end residues are part of each CDR3. The D gene is left open where the match is weak. The size of a clone is reported for some rows only, either as once, few or many, or as a class for expanded clones.

TRBJ2-1	NA	TRBV6-1	NA	TGTGCCAGCAGTGGGCTCAGGGGAAACAATGAGCAGTTCTTC	CASSGLRGNNEQFF
TRBJ1-6	TRBD1	TRBV10-3	NA	TGTGCCATCAGTTCGACAGGGGCAGGTTCACCCCTCCACTTT	CAISSTGAGSPLHF
TRBJ2-3	TRBD2	TRBV10-3	NA	TGTGCCATCAGCGGGGGGGCCCCAGATACGCAGTATTTT	CAISGGAPDTQYF
TRBJ2-7	TRBD1	TRBV9	few	TGTGCCAGCAGCCAGAGGGGACAGGGGAAGAACGAGCAGTACTTC	CASSQRGQGKNEQYF
TRBJ2-3	TRBD2	TRBV5-1	many	TGCGCCACCCGAGGCGGGGGCGGGGGGACAGATACGCAGTATTTT	CATRGGGGGTDTQYF
TRBJ2-7	TRBD1	TRBV7-2	few	TGTGCCAGCAGCGGGGGACAGGGGTGGTACGAGCAGTACTTC	CASSGGQGWYEQYF
TRBJ1-2	NA	TRBV9	NA	TGTGCCAGCAGCGTAGGCAGGCAAGGCTCCTCCTTTGGAGGCTACACCTTC	CASSVGRQGSSFGGYTF
TRBJ1-2	TRBD1	TRBV7-2	NA	TGTGCCAGCAACTTCCGACAGGGGATTAACTATGGCTACACCTTC	CASNFRQGINYGYTF
TRBJ2-3	TRBD2	TRBV10-3	few	TGTGCCATCAGGGGCGGGGGGGCCGGAGATACGCAGTATTTT	CAIRGGGAGDTQYF
TRBJ1-1	TRBD1	TRBV14	many	TGTGCCAGCAGCCCGTATCGACAGGGACAAGCTTTCTTT	CASSPYRQGQAFF
TRBJ1-2	NA	TRBV5-4	NA	TGTGCCAGCAGCTTCAACAATGGCTACACCTTC	CASSFNNGYTF
TRBJ2-2	NA	TRBV5-4	NA	TGTGCCAGCAGCACCAGGGGGGTCGACACCGGGGAGCTGTTTTTT	CASSTRGVDTGELFF
TRBJ2-5	NA	TRBV19	few	TGTGCCAGTAGTAAGAGGACAAGGCGTGAGACCCAGTACTTC	CASSKRTRRETQYF
TRBJ2-2	NA	TRBV2	NA	TGTGCCAGCCTTACTAGTGCGAACACCGGGGAGCTGTTTTTT	CASLTSANTGELFF
TRBJ1-3	NA	TRBV6-5	NA	TGTGCCAGCAGTTACTCAACTTCAGGCTCTGGAAACACCATATATTTT	CASSYSTSGSGNTIYF
TRBJ2-7	NA	TRBV11-2	NA	TGTGCCAGCAGGACCCCGTTCCGCGGGGTCTACGAGCAGTACTTC	CASRTPFRGVYEQYF
TRBJ2-1	NA	TRBV7-2	many	TGTGCCAGCAGCTTAGAGATTTATGGGGCTAGGGAGCAGTTCTTC	CASSLEIYGAREQFF